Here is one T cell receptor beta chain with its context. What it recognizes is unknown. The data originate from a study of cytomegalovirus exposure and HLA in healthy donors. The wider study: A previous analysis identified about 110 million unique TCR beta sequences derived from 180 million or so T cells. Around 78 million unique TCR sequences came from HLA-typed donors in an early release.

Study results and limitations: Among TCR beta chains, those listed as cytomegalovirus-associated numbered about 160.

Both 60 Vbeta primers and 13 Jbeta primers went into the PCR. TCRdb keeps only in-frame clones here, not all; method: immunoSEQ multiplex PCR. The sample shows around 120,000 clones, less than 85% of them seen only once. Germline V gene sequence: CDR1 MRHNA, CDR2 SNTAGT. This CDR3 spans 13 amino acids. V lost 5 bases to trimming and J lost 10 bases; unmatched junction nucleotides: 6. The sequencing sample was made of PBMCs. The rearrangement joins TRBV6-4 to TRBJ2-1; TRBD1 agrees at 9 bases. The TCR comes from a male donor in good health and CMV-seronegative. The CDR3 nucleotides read TGTGCCAGCAGTACGACAGGGGGAAAGGAGCAGTTCTTC. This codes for CASSTTGGKEQFF.